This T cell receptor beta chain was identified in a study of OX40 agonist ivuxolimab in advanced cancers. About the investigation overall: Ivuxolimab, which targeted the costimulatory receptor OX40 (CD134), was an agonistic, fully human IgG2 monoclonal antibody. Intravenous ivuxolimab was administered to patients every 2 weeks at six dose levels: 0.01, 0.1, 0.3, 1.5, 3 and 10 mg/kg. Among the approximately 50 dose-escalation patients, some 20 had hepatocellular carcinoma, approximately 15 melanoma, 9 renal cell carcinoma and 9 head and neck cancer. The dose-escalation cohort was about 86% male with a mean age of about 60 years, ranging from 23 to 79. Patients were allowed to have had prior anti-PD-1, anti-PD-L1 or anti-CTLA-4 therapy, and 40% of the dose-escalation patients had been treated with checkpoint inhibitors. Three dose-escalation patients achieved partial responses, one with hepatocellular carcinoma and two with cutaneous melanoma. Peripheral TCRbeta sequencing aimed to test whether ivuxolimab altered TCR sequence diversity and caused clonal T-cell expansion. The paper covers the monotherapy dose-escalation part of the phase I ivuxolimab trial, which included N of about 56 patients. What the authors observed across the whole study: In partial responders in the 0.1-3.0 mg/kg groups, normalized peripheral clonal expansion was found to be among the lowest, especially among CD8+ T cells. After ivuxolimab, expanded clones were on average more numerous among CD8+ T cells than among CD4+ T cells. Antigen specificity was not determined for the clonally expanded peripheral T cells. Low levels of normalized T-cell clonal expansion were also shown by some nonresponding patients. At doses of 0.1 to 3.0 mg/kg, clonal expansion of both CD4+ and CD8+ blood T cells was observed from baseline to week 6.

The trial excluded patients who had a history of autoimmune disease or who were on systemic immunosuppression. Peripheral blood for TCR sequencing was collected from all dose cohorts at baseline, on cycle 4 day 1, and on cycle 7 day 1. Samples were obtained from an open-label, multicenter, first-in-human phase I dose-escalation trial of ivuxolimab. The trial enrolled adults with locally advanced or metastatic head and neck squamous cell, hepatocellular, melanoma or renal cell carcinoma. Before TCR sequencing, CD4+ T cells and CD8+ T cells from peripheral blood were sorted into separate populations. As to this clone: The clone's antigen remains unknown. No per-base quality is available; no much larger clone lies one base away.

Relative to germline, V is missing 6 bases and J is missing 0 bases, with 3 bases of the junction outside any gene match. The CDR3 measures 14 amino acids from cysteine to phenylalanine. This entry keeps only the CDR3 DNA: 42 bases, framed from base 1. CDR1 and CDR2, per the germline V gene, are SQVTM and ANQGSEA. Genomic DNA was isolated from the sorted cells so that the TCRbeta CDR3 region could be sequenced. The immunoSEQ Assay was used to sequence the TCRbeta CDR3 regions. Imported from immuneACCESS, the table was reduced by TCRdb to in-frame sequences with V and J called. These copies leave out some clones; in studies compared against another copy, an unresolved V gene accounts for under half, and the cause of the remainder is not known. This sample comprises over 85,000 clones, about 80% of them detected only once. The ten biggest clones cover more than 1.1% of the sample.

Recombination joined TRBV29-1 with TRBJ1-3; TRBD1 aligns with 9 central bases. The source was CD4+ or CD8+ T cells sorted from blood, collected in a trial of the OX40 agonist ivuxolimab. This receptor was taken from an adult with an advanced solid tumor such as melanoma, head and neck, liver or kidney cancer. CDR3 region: CSVVDRGSGNTIYF. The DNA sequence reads TGCAGCGTCGTGGACAGGGGCTCTGGAAACACCATATATTTT.